This entry lists 18 T cell receptor beta chains sequenced from one sample in a study of cytomegalovirus exposure and HLA in healthy donors. The assay was immunoSEQ multiplex PCR, and TCRdb's table has in-frame clones only and misses some. The table has some 69,000 clones, roughly 95% seen once. Sequenced input: PBMCs. These receptors came from a woman aged 18-29 years in good health and CMV-seropositive.

The chain joins TRBV28 to TRBJ2-3, with 10 nucleotides matching TRBD2. Germline V gene sequence: CDR1 MDHEN, CDR2 SYDVKM. This CDR3 comprises 16 residues. V lost 5 bases to trimming and J lost 4 bases; unmatched junction nucleotides: 9. CDR3 amino acids: CASSPAGTSVSDTQYF. The CDR3 DNA is TGTGCCAGCAGTCCTGCCGGGACTAGCGTATCAGATACGCAGTATTTT.

The gene calls are TRBV7-2 and TRBJ2-3; D possibly corresponds to TRBD2 (6 bases). Germline values: CDR1 SGHTA, CDR2 FQGNSA. V was cut by 2 bases and J by 4 bases, with 13 bases left in between. The CDR3 covers 15 residues. CDR3 protein: CASSLSAGRSDTQYF. DNA of the CDR3: TGTGCCAGCAGCTTATCCGCGGGAAGATCAGATACGCAGTATTTT.

CDR3 bases: TGTGCCAGCAGCTCTAACTCTGCAACTAATGAAAAACTGTTTTTT. Translation gives CASSSNSATNEKLFF. The rearrangement uses TRBV5-4 and TRBJ1-4; no clear D. V lost 3 bases, J lost 0 bases, and 9 bases lay in between. The germline V gene has CDR1 SGHNT and CDR2 YYREEE (reference sequence). CDR3 size: 15 residues.

Only one count was recorded for this clone. This chain connects TRBV5-4 to TRBJ2-3; 7 positions agree with TRBD1. Germline-derived CDR1 and CDR2 are SGHNT and YYREEE (reference sequence). V lost 3 bases and J lost 2; bases outside the gene matches: 9. This CDR3 region has 16 residues. CDR3 in DNA: TGTGCCAGCAGCTCCTCCGGGACAGACATCACAGATACGCAGTATTTT. Its protein product is CASSSSGTDITDTQYF.

This clone was seen only once. V usage is TRBV18 and J usage is TRBJ2-2; 7 bases fit TRBD2. Germline trimming cut 4 bases from V and 4 bases from J; bases unmatched to any gene: 6. This CDR3 spans 15 amino acids. CDR1 is KGHSH and CDR2 is LQKENI in the germline V gene. The CDR3 sequence is CASSLRTSGTGELFF. The DNA for the CDR3 is TGTGCCAGCTCACTTCGGACTAGTGGCACCGGGGAGCTGTTTTTT.

This clone was recorded once. The gene calls are TRBV2 and TRBJ2-3, with 10 bases aligning to TRBD2. This CDR3 has 17 amino acids. Per the germline V gene, CDR1 is SNHLY and CDR2 is FYNNEI. V was pared by 2 bases and J by 5 bases, with 10 bases of the junction left unmatched. CDR3: CASSERGSSGRLDTQYF. The CDR3 DNA is TGTGCCAGCAGTGAAAGGGGGTCTAGCGGGAGATTAGATACGCAGTATTTT.

The CDR3, as DNA: TGTGCCAGCAGCCAGGACAGGGGTGCAGATACGCAGTATTTT. It yields the protein CASSQDRGADTQYF. This chain connects TRBV7-2 to TRBJ2-3; 9 nucleotides align to TRBD1. V gave up 5 bases and J gave up 4 bases; unmatched junction bases: 4. The CDR3 spans 14 residues. CDR1 is SGHTA and CDR2 is FQGNSA in the germline V gene.

The J gene is TRBJ2-2, the V gene TRBV11-2; 8 bases align to TRBD2. V shed 6 bases and J 6 bases; nucleotides not matched to a gene: 12. The CDR3 consists of 16 residues. Per germline, CDR1 SGHAT and CDR2 FQNNGV. The DNA of the CDR3 is TGTGCCAGCAGACCCCCCGGCGGGAGGAGGTCCGGGGAGCTGTTTTTT. It translates to CASRPPGGRRSGELFF.

The rearrangement joins TRBV2 to TRBJ1-2; 7 bases are a match to TRBD1. The germline CDR1 and CDR2 sequences are SNHLY and FYNNEI. V shed 6 bases, J shed 4 bases, and the junction held 8 bases outside the gene matches. The CDR3 totals 14 residues. In DNA, the CDR3 is TGTGCCAGCAGCGAAAACAGGGGTGTCTATGGCTACACCTTC. Amino acids: CASSENRGVYGYTF.

The J gene is TRBJ2-1, the V gene TRBV19, with 7 positions matching TRBD1. The CDR3 runs to 15 residues. Germline CDR1 and CDR2: LNHDA and SQIVND (reference sequence). V was clipped by 5 bases and J by 6 bases; unmatched bases: 10. Here the CDR3 reads CASSVTGEPINEQFF. The CDR3 DNA reads as TGTGCCAGTAGTGTAACAGGGGAGCCTATCAATGAGCAGTTCTTC.

V is TRBV18 and J is TRBJ2-7, with 7 bases that match TRBD1. The length of the CDR3 is 15 residues. Germline values: CDR1 KGHSH, CDR2 LQKENI. With V trimmed by 2 bases and J by 0 bases, 4 bases remained unmatched. For the CDR3, the DNA is TGTGCCAGCTCACCATCTCGGACAGGCTCCTACGAGCAGTACTTC. The encoded protein is CASSPSRTGSYEQYF.

This chain joins TRBV28 and TRBJ2-7, with 11 bases aligning to TRBD2. CDR1 and CDR2 from the germline V gene are MDHEN and SYDVKM. CDR3 size: 14 residues. The J segment lost 6 bases and the V segment lost 5 bases, leaving 6 bases of the junction unmatched. CDR3 in DNA: TGTGCCAGCAGTCAACTAGCGGGAGAGACCGAGCAGTACTTC. This translates into CASSQLAGETEQYF.

The V gene is TRBV15, the J gene TRBJ2-5, with 8 bases fitting TRBD2. Germline loops: CDR1 LNHNV, CDR2 YYDKDF (reference sequence). J lost 3 bases, V lost 6 bases, and 9 bases had no gene match. This CDR3 is built from 15 residues. The CDR3 nucleotides read TGTGCCACCAGTCCGATACTAGCGGCCAAAGAGACCCAGTACTTC. Its translation: CATSPILAAKETQYF.

This chain uses TRBV7-2 with TRBJ1-4; D uncertain. Per germline, CDR1 SGHTA and CDR2 FQGNSA. The CDR3 sequence is 16 residues long. V lost 1 base and J lost 1, with 10 bases in between. The CDR3 DNA sequence: TGTGCCAGCAGCTTAGGGGGAGGCCTAACTAATGAAAAACTGTTTTTT. It is translated as CASSLGGGLTNEKLFF. The full variable domain, rest sourced from reference TRBV7-2 and TRBJ1-4, is GAGVSQSPSNKVTEKGKDVELRCDPISGHTALYWYRQSLGQGLEFLIYFQGNSAPDKSGLPSDRFSAERTGGSVSTLTIQRTQQEDSAVYLCASSLGGGLTNEKLFFGSGTQLSVL.

The V call is TRBV7-3, the J call TRBJ1-1; the match to TRBD1 covers 8 bases. Germline-derived CDR1 and CDR2 are SGHTA and FQGTGA. The CDR3 totals 16 residues. V dropped 5 bases and J dropped 0; count of bases not matched to a gene: 8. The CDR3 region has the DNA TGTGCCAGCAGCCCCGGACAGGGACCTATGAACACTGAAGCTTTCTTT. Its translation: CASSPGQGPMNTEAFF.

The chain combines TRBV5-6 with TRBJ2-5; D gene ambiguous. Trimming shortened V by 0 bases and J by 0 bases, and 3 bases separated the two germline ends. The CDR3 consists of 13 residues. Per the germline V gene, CDR1 is SGHDT and CDR2 is YYEEEE. DNA of the CDR3: TGTGCCAGCAGCTTGGCGGACCAAGAGACCCAGTACTTC. Translated: CASSLADQETQYF.

V is TRBV18 and J is TRBJ2-7, with 9 bases lining up with TRBD2. V shed 3 bases, J shed 2 bases, and the junction held 14 bases outside the gene matches. Germline CDR1 reads KGHSH; CDR2 reads LQKENI. This CDR3 spans 18 amino acids. In DNA form, the CDR3 reads TGTGCCAGCTCACCGGTTACGTCCCTAGCGGGGATTACCTACGAGCAGTACTTC. As protein: CASSPVTSLAGITYEQYF.

Only one count was recorded for this clone. V usage is TRBV5-1 and J usage is TRBJ2-3, with TRBD1 matching over 7 bases. Germline V gives CDR1 SGHRS, CDR2 YFSETQ. V shed 4 bases and J 4 bases; nucleotides not matched to a gene: 3. This CDR3 has 13 amino acids. This CDR3 reads CASSVGQSDTQYF. The CDR3 DNA sequence: TGCGCCAGCAGCGTGGGACAGTCAGATACGCAGTATTTT. Combining the CDR3 with reference TRBV5-1 and TRBJ2-3 gives the whole variable domain KAGVTQTPRYLIKTRGQQVTLSCSPISGHRSVSWYQQTPGQGLQFLFEYFSETQRNKGNFPGRFSGRQFSNSRSEMNVSTLELGDSALYLCASSVGQSDTQYFGPGTRLTVL.